Shown below are 14 T cell receptor beta chains from a single sample sequenced in a study of CD8+ T cells in alopecia areata. Sequencing relied on a cDNA template that was reverse transcribed from extracted RNA. Assay: immunoSEQ multiplex PCR; the TCRdb copy retains only in-frame clones and omits some. The data hold 140,000 to 150,000 clones, with nearly 55% observed a single time. Sample treatment: oral pan-JAK inhibitor, 5-10 mg twice daily. The sample in question was CD8+ T cells sorted from blood, obtained at week 4, from a patient treated with tofacitinib. All receptors come from a human donor with alopecia areata.

This clone was picked up a small number of times. The same CDR3 also results from other DNA sequences found in this sample. The chain recombines TRBV13 with TRBJ2-7; 9 nucleotides match TRBD2. The CDR3 is 14 residues long. J lost 4 bases, V lost 3 bases, and 4 bases had no gene match. CDR1 is PRHDT, CDR2 FYEKMQ, per germline (reference sequence). CDR3 amino acids: CASSFTGLAYEQYF. The DNA for the CDR3 is TGTGCCAGCAGCTTTACCGGACTAGCGTACGAGCAGTACTTC.

This clone has just a few counts. Other DNA sequences in this sample translate to the same CDR3. The rearrangement uses TRBV27 and TRBJ1-5; D is undetermined. The CDR3 totals 14 residues. The germline V gene has CDR1 MNHEY and CDR2 SMNVEV (reference sequence). Trimming took off 0 bases at V and 3 bases at J, with 6 bases between the two ends. The CDR3 here is CASSLSGYNQPQHF. The CDR3 DNA follows: TGTGCCAGCAGTTTATCAGGGTACAATCAGCCCCAGCATTTT.

This clone was observed once. Here the CDR3 DNA reads TGTGCCAGCAGTGAAGGTATAGCGGCTAATAACTATGGCTACACCTTC. Translated: CASSEGIAANNYGYTF. This chain uses TRBV2 with TRBJ1-2; no definite D call. Deletions cut 1 base from V and 1 base from J, with 13 bases between. The V gene's germline CDR1 is SNHLY and CDR2 FYNNEI. The CDR3 consists of 16 residues.

The V and J genes are TRBV5-4 and TRBJ1-2, with 8 bases identical to TRBD1. V dropped 2 bases and J dropped 2; count of bases not matched to a gene: 5. This CDR3 comprises 15 residues. Germline loops: CDR1 SGHNT, CDR2 YYREEE (reference sequence). The CDR3 loop is CASSLGQGQNYGYTF. The CDR3 DNA follows: TGTGCCAGCAGCTTAGGACAGGGACAGAACTATGGCTACACCTTC.

The chain couples TRBV5-1 to TRBJ2-4; tentative D call: TRBD1 (6 bases). Germline-derived CDR1 and CDR2 are SGHRS and YFSETQ. This CDR3 is 14 amino acids long. V dropped 0 bases and J dropped 8 bases, with 12 bases sitting between them. The CDR3 coding sequence is TGCGCCAGCAGCTTGGGCAGGGGAATGGACATTCAGTACTTC. Its translation: CASSLGRGMDIQYF.

The chain joins TRBV29-1 to TRBJ2-5, with TRBD2 matching 10 bases. CDR1 is SQVTM, CDR2 ANQGSEA, per germline. This CDR3 has 14 amino acids. After removal of 4 bases from V and 3 bases from J, the junction contained 5 bases not matched to a gene. Here the CDR3 reads CSVVVGTSEETQYF. CDR3 bases: TGCAGCGTTGTTGTCGGGACTAGCGAAGAGACCCAGTACTTC.

This clone was found once. The chain recombines TRBV15 with TRBJ1-6, with D possibly matching TRBD1 (5 bases). The CDR3 spans 12 residues. V was trimmed by 5 bases and J by 9 bases, leaving 8 bases between them. Germline loops: CDR1 LNHNV, CDR2 YYDKDF (reference sequence). The CDR3 DNA reads as TGTGCCACCAGCGCAGGGACTTCACCCCTCCACTTT. As protein: CATSAGTSPLHF.

V gene TRBV25-1 combines with J gene TRBJ2-7; 10 positions match TRBD1. The ends lost 3 bases at V and 4 bases at J; junction bases unmatched: 9. Germline-derived CDR1 and CDR2 are MGHDK and SYGVNS. The CDR3 has 16 residues. The CDR3 spells CASSEGSGTGEYEQYF. CDR3 DNA sequence: TGTGCCAGCAGTGAGGGTTCCGGGACAGGGGAGTACGAGCAGTACTTC.

The chain couples TRBV7-2 to TRBJ2-7; D uncertain. The V gene lost 6 bases and the J gene lost 12 bases, with 21 bases spanning the gap. This CDR3 is built from 13 residues. Germline-derived CDR1 and CDR2 are SGHTA and FQGNSA. CDR3 sequence: CASRSDGPTRRYF. CDR3 in DNA: TGTGCCAGCAGGTCAGATGGCCCCACGCGGAGGTACTTC.

This clone was found a few times. The CDR3 nucleotides read TGTGCCAGCAGCGACGGACAGGAGTCCTACGAGCAGTACTTC. Translated, it gives CASSDGQESYEQYF. The gene calls are TRBV5-6 and TRBJ2-7; 7 nucleotides align to TRBD1. V shed 4 bases, J shed 1 base, and the junction held 5 bases outside the gene matches. CDR1 is SGHDT and CDR2 is YYEEEE in the germline V gene. The CDR3 loop spans 14 amino acids.

This clone was counted between two and nine times. This chain joins TRBV30 and TRBJ1-5; a possible D gene is TRBD1 (5 bases). In germline, CDR1 is GTSNPN, CDR2 SVGIG (reference sequence). Trimming removed 2 bases at V and 0 bases at J, with 11 bases between. The CDR3 is 15 residues long. The CDR3, as DNA: TGTGCCTGGAGTTCGGGACTGCATAGCAATCAGCCCCAGCATTTT. This encodes CAWSSGLHSNQPQHF.

The rearrangement joins TRBV27 to TRBJ2-7; no reliable D call. This CDR3 comprises 16 residues. V shed 6 bases and J shed 1 base, with 19 bases lying between them. CDR1 and CDR2 from the germline V gene are MNHEY and SMNVEV (reference sequence). The CDR3 bases are TGTGCCAGCAGCCCCGGCGTGAGACATATGTCCTACGAGCAGTACTTC. It encodes CASSPGVRHMSYEQYF.

This clone was found a few times. The chain has TRBV13 and TRBJ2-7, with TRBD2 matching 8 bases. Germline loops: CDR1 PRHDT, CDR2 FYEKMQ (reference sequence). This CDR3 has 15 residues. Trimming at V came to 8 bases and at J to 4 bases, leaving 13 bases not matched to a gene. CDR3 DNA: TGTGCCAGCGGACCCTCCTTAGCGGGAAATTACGAGCAGTACTTC. The encoded protein is CASGPSLAGNYEQYF.

The genes are TRBV2 and TRBJ2-7; tentatively, D is TRBD1 (5 bases). In germline, CDR1 is SNHLY, CDR2 FYNNEI. The V and J ends lost 2 bases and 2 bases respectively, with 13 bases between them. This CDR3 region has 15 residues. The CDR3 here is CASSETAGLAYEQYF. The CDR3 DNA reads TGTGCCAGCAGTGAAACGGCAGGGTTAGCCTACGAGCAGTACTTC. Combining the CDR3 with reference TRBV2 and TRBJ2-7 gives the whole variable domain EPEVTQTPSHQVTQMGQEVILRCVPISNHLYFYWYRQILGQKVEFLVSFYNNEISEKSEIFDDQFSVERPDGSNFTLKIRSTKLEDSAMYFCASSETAGLAYEQYFGPGTRLTVT.